The 28 T cell receptor beta chains below all came from one sample that was sequenced in a study of graft-versus-host responses after intestinal transplantation. The table came from immunoSEQ multiplex PCR; TCRdb's copy has only in-frame clones and leaves some out. This table has some 45,000 clones, 85% to 95% appearing once. The sample here was PBMCs, taken 335 days after intestinal transplant. The receptors come from a human patient who received an intestinal transplant, so some T cells may come from the graft donor.

V usage is TRBV5-1 and J usage is TRBJ2-7; 11 bases match TRBD2. CDR3 length: 15 amino acids. In germline, CDR1 is SGHRS, CDR2 YFSETQ. After removal of 4 bases from V and 4 bases from J, the junction contained 7 bases not matched to a gene. DNA for the CDR3: TGCGCCAGCAGCCTCATAGCGGGAGGGCCTTACGAGCAGTACTTC. Translated: CASSLIAGGPYEQYF.

The chain combines TRBV18 with TRBJ2-5; unclear D gene. V was cut by 0 bases and J by 2 bases, with 10 bases left in between. The CDR3 contains 15 residues. The germline V gene encodes CDR1 KGHSH and CDR2 LQKENI. The DNA of the CDR3 is TGTGCCAGCTCACCACCCTCCCCTGGGCAAGAGACCCAGTACTTC. It is translated as CASSPPSPGQETQYF.

This clone was seen once. The rearrangement joins TRBV9 to TRBJ1-2, with D unresolved. This CDR3 is 14 amino acids long. Trimming left V 0 bases short and J 7 bases short, with 13 bases between. In germline, CDR1 is SGDLS, CDR2 YYNGEE. As DNA, the CDR3 is TGTGCCAGCAGCGTAGCTGGGAATAAAGGTGGCTACACCTTC. Its translation is CASSVAGNKGGYTF.

This chain uses TRBV27 with TRBJ2-7; maybe TRBD1 (6 bases). The ends were cut back, 2 bases at V and 3 bases at J, with 11 bases in the middle. CDR3 length: 14 residues. The germline gives CDR1 MNHEY, CDR2 SMNVEV (reference sequence). The CDR3 bases are TGTGCCAGCAGTTTAATAGGACAGAACTACGAGCAGTACTTC. Translating gives CASSLIGQNYEQYF.

This chain links TRBV6-6 with TRBJ1-1, with D perhaps matching TRBD1 (5 bases). Germline V gives CDR1 MNHNY, CDR2 SVGAGI (reference sequence). V was clipped by 0 bases and J by 8 bases, with 10 bases between them. This CDR3 has 13 residues. CDR3 in DNA: TGTGCCAGCAGTTACTCAGGGGTGAGAGAAGCTTTCTTT. Protein sequence: CASSYSGVREAFF.

This chain links TRBV6-6 with TRBJ2-7, with 9 bases that match TRBD2. Germline V gives CDR1 MNHNY, CDR2 SVGAGI (reference sequence). CDR3 length: 15 residues. V shed 10 bases and J 1 base; nucleotides not matched to a gene: 11. This chain's CDR3 is CATTRGLAGSYEQYF. CDR3 DNA sequence: TGTGCCACCACTCGAGGGCTAGCGGGGTCCTACGAGCAGTACTTC.

This clone was detected once. The chain links TRBV6-1 to TRBJ2-7; D call uncertain. Trimming took off 1 base at V and 6 bases at J, with 13 bases between the two ends. Germline V gives CDR1 MNHNS, CDR2 SASEGT. CDR3 length: 14 amino acids. Here the CDR3 DNA reads TGTGCCAGCAGTGAAGGGTTGGGCCTAGGCGAGCAGTACTTC. It codes for CASSEGLGLGEQYF.

This sequence joins TRBV6-1 and TRBJ2-1; D is unresolved. With 7 bases removed from V and 2 bases from J, the gap between germline ends came to 9 bases. Germline CDR1 reads MNHNS; CDR2 reads SASEGT. This CDR3 has 13 amino acids. CDR3 sequence: CASKARTYNEQFF. DNA of the CDR3: TGTGCCAGCAAGGCCCGGACCTACAATGAGCAGTTCTTC.

The chain uses TRBV28 and TRBJ2-7; perhaps D is TRBD1 or TRBD2 (6 bases each). Germline CDR1 is MDHEN and CDR2 is SYDVKM. V gave up 10 bases and J gave up 2 bases, with 18 bases separating them. The CDR3 has 14 residues. The DNA of the CDR3 is TGTGCCACCTATGACCCGGGGGCTCCCTACGAGCAGTACTTC. Its protein is CATYDPGAPYEQYF.

The CDR3 protein is CASKLVRNTEAFF. The CDR3 DNA reads TGTGCCAGCAAGCTAGTGCGGAACACTGAAGCTTTCTTT. The chain is built from TRBV27 and TRBJ1-1; D gene uncertain. V lost 7 bases and J 1 base, leaving 10 bases between the germline ends. This CDR3 contains 13 residues. Germline CDR1 MNHEY, CDR2 SMNVEV (reference sequence).

The chain employs TRBV21-1 and TRBJ2-7; the listed D gene, TRBD2, was not tested against the DNA. TRBV21-1 is recorded as a pseudogene. CDR3 length equals 15 residues. DNA for the CDR3: TGTGCCATACGACTAGCGGGGGGCCCAGAGGGCGAGCAGTACTTC. Amino acid sequence: CAIRLAGGPEGEQYF.

This chain joins TRBV11-2 and TRBJ1-1, with 8 nucleotides matching TRBD1. With V trimmed by 0 bases and J by 3 bases, 9 bases remained unmatched. Germline V gene sequence: CDR1 SGHAT, CDR2 FQNNGV. The length of the CDR3 is 17 residues. CDR3 in amino acids: CASSLDGQGAGDTEAFF. CDR3 sequence (DNA): TGTGCCAGCAGCTTAGATGGGCAGGGGGCTGGGGACACTGAAGCTTTCTTT.

This clone was seen a handful of times. V and J are TRBV7-9 and TRBJ2-7, with D unclear. Germline V gene lookup returns CDR1 SEHNR and CDR2 FQNEAQ (reference sequence). This CDR3 spans 11 amino acids. V was pared by 2 bases and J by 4 bases, with 3 bases between. In nucleotides, the CDR3 is TGTGCCAGCAGCTTAAGATACGAGCAGTACTTC. The encoded protein is CASSLRYEQYF.

The J gene is TRBJ1-4, the V gene TRBV5-1, with TRBD1 as a possible D gene (5 bases). CDR3 size: 13 residues. In germline, CDR1 is SGHRS, CDR2 YFSETQ. Trimming took 2 bases from V and 8 from J, leaving 10 bases between them. The CDR3 coding sequence is TGCGCCAGCAGCTTTAGGGGAGGGGAAAAACTGTTTTTT. It yields the protein CASSFRGGEKLFF. Drawing the rest from reference TRBV5-1 and TRBJ1-4, the complete variable domain is KAGVTQTPRYLIKTRGQQVTLSCSPISGHRSVSWYQQTPGQGLQFLFEYFSETQRNKGNFPGRFSGRQFSNSRSEMNVSTLELGDSALYLCASSFRGGEKLFFGSGTQLSVL.

The chain links TRBV10-3 to TRBJ2-1; D unclear. V was pared by 9 bases and J by 10 bases, with 16 bases between. This CDR3 is 12 amino acids long. Germline CDR1 ENHRY, CDR2 SYGVKD. CDR3 bases: TGTGCCATAGGACCCGACCCGGTAGAGCAGTTCTTC. Translated, it gives CAIGPDPVEQFF.

The chain links TRBV30 to TRBJ2-5; D might be TRBD2 (5 bases). Matching the DNA end better, TRBJ2-7 makes the J call doubtful. The CDR3 length is 13 residues. Looked up from germline, CDR1 is GTSNPN and CDR2 is SVGIG (reference sequence). The CDR3 region is CAWNLGGSYEQYF. CDR3 nucleotides: TGTGCCTGGAATCTAGGAGGATCCTACGAGCAGTACTTC.

CDR3 region: CASSRRGAGNTIYF. The DNA of the CDR3 is TGTGCCAGCAGCCGCAGGGGGGCTGGAAACACCATATATTTT. The rearrangement joins TRBV7-2 to TRBJ1-3, with 7 bases fitting TRBD1. V lost 5 bases, J lost 2 bases, and 3 bases stayed unmatched. CDR1 and CDR2 (germline): SGHTA, FQGNSA. The CDR3 spans 14 residues. Looking up the rest from reference TRBV7-2 and TRBJ1-3 gives the full variable domain: GAGVSQSPSNKVTEKGKDVELRCDPISGHTALYWYRQSLGQGLEFLIYFQGNSAPDKSGLPSDRFSAERTGGSVSTLTIQRTQQEDSAVYLCASSRRGAGNTIYFGEGSWLTVV.

This chain joins TRBV4-1 and TRBJ2-3; no clear D. This CDR3 contains 16 residues. Germline CDR1 and CDR2: MGHRA and YSYEKL. V was pared by 6 bases and J by 8 bases, with 24 bases between. CDR3 loop: CASRLLGGRRVGTQYF. The CDR3 DNA reads as TGCGCCAGCAGGCTCCTCGGTGGGCGCCGCGTCGGTACGCAGTATTTT.

The rearrangement uses TRBV19 and TRBJ2-1; D may be TRBD2 (6 bases). The CDR3 sequence is 15 residues long. Germline loops: CDR1 LNHDA, CDR2 SQIVND (reference sequence). Trimming cost V 3 bases and J 6 bases, with 15 bases left between them. The CDR3 DNA reads TGTGCCAGTAGTATGGGCAGGTGGCGGGGCAATGAGCAGTTCTTC. Residues: CASSMGRWRGNEQFF.

V gene TRBV11-2 combines with J gene TRBJ2-7, with D maybe TRBD1 (6 bases). V was pared by 5 bases and J by 0 bases, with 23 bases between. CDR1 is SGHAT and CDR2 is FQNNGV in the germline V gene. This CDR3 spans 18 amino acids. This chain's CDR3 is CASSLGTIGALSSYEQYF. In DNA form, the CDR3 reads TGTGCCAGCAGCCTCGGGACAATAGGGGCCTTGAGCTCCTACGAGCAGTACTTC.

The chain couples TRBV7-9 to TRBJ1-2, with D maybe TRBD1 (6 bases). Looked up from germline, CDR1 is SEHNR and CDR2 is FQNEAQ (reference sequence). The V end was cut by 3 bases, the J end by 2 bases, with 7 bases between. The CDR3 has 13 amino acids. The CDR3 sequence: CASSFGQNYGYTF. In DNA form, the CDR3 reads TGTGCCAGCAGCTTCGGACAGAACTATGGCTACACCTTC.

This clone was detected only once. This chain joins TRBV7-2 and TRBJ2-7; D remains ambiguous. This CDR3 comprises 16 residues. The V end lost 1 base, the J end lost 2 bases, and 15 bases lay between the germline ends. The germline CDR1 and CDR2 sequences are SGHTA and FQGNSA. CDR3 coding DNA: TGTGCCAGCAGCTTAGAGGCCGGGTTCGAGACCTACGAGCAGTACTTC. Amino acids: CASSLEAGFETYEQYF.

The chain joins TRBV9 to TRBJ2-7; 7 bases are shared with TRBD2. The CDR3 covers 15 residues. Germline trimming cut 0 bases from V and 0 bases from J; bases unmatched to any gene: 3. CDR1 and CDR2 (germline): SGDLS, YYNGEE. This CDR3 is CASSVDPGGSYEQYF. The CDR3 DNA is TGTGCCAGCAGCGTAGATCCGGGAGGCTCCTACGAGCAGTACTTC.

The V and J genes are TRBV29-1 and TRBJ2-5; D remains ambiguous. The CDR3 contains 14 residues. The V and J ends lost 3 bases and 2 bases respectively, with 13 bases between them. CDR1 is SQVTM and CDR2 is ANQGSEA in the germline V gene. In DNA, the CDR3 is TGCAGCGTTGAGTCAGACTGGATACAAGAGACCCAGTACTTC. Translated: CSVESDWIQETQYF.

The chain couples TRBV12-5 to TRBJ2-1, with 7 bases aligning to TRBD2. Trimming cost V 0 bases and J 5 bases; bases outside gene matches: 10. Germline V gives CDR1 LGHNT, CDR2 FRNRAP. The CDR3 covers 17 residues. In nucleotides, the CDR3 is TGTGCTAGTGGTTTGGTAGTCTCGGGGGGTCCTAACAATGAGCAGTTCTTC. Translating it yields CASGLVVSGGPNNEQFF.

This chain links TRBV11-3 with TRBJ2-2; no reliable D call. The germline gives CDR1 SGHNT, CDR2 YENEEA. This CDR3 contains 14 residues. Trimming shortened V by 1 base and J by 9 bases, and 12 bases separated the two germline ends. The CDR3 spells CASSLGRTGRELFF. The CDR3 nucleotides are TGTGCCAGCAGCTTAGGAAGGACGGGCAGGGAGCTGTTTTTT.

The chain employs TRBV14 and TRBJ2-7; 7 bases agree with TRBD2. V lost 4 bases and J lost 0; bases outside the gene matches: 6. The CDR3 contains 15 residues. CDR1 is SGHDN and CDR2 is FVKESK in the germline V gene. The CDR3 nucleotides read TGTGCCAGCAGCCCGACCTGGGGGGGCTCCTACGAGCAGTACTTC. As protein: CASSPTWGGSYEQYF.

This chain uses TRBV6-1 with TRBJ2-7, with D uncertain. Trimming shortened V by 5 bases and J by 6 bases, and 14 bases separated the two germline ends. The CDR3 is 13 amino acids. Germline V CDR1 and CDR2: MNHNS, SASEGT. Here the CDR3 reads CASSTHSIPEQYF. The CDR3 nucleotides are TGTGCCAGCAGTACCCACTCTATACCCGAGCAGTACTTC.